Shown below are 19 T cell receptor beta chains from a single sample sequenced in a study of CXCR3-negative and CXCR3-positive naive CD8 T cells. UMI-tagged TRB cDNA libraries were built via 5' RACE. TCRdb derives one entry per CDR3 protein from the 5' RACE reads, leaving out DNA. The listing contains fewer than 55,000 distinct CDR3 sequences. Specimen: naive CXCR3- CD8+ T cells from blood. Subset given: CD45RO-CCR7+CD27+CD95- naive CD8+ T cells lacking CXCR3 (TNR3-). The receptors originated from a human donor in good health. Some clones in this sample may be carry-over from other donors' samples.

The chain combines TRBV6-5 with TRBJ2-7; TCRdb designates TRBD1, a call that cannot be tested without DNA. The germline CDR1 and CDR2 sequences are MNHEY and SVGAGI. The CDR3 is 13 residues long. The chain's CDR3 is CASSVVQQGEQYF.

The chain employs TRBV10-3 and TRBJ2-1; TCRdb calls TRBD2, which cannot be checked without DNA. Germline V gene data show CDR1 as ENHRY and CDR2 as SYGVKD. The length of the CDR3 is 14 residues. The CDR3 is CATRTSGPYNEQFF.

This CDR3 is CASSQDRGETQYF. The chain couples TRBV4-3 to TRBJ2-5; no DNA is available, so the TRBD1 call from TCRdb remains unchecked. The CDR3 is made up of 13 amino acids. Looked up from germline, CDR1 is LGHNA and CDR2 is YSLEER.

This sequence joins TRBV5-1 and TRBJ1-6; no DNA is available, so the TRBD1 call from TCRdb remains unchecked. CDR3 length: 15 amino acids. From germline, CDR1 is SGHRS and CDR2 YFSETQ. CDR3 region: CASSLQGTAPSPLHF.

This clonotype is medium-sized by frequency. The J gene is TRBJ2-2, the V gene TRBV7-6; TCRdb's D call, TRBD2, is unchecked because there is no DNA. Germline V gene sequence: CDR1 SGHVS, CDR2 FNYEAQ. This CDR3 spans 14 amino acids. The CDR3 loop reads CASSRTGSTGELFF.

V and J are TRBV20-1 and TRBJ1-5; no DNA is available, so the TRBD1 call from TCRdb remains unchecked. Per the germline V gene, CDR1 is DFQATT and CDR2 is SNEGSKA (reference sequence). This CDR3 region has 14 residues. The CDR3 loop reads CSARGRADNQPQHF.

The chain links TRBV20-1 to TRBJ2-7; TCRdb names TRBD1, which stays unverified in the absence of DNA. CDR3 length: 12 residues. Germline CDR1 and CDR2: DFQATT and SNEGSKA (reference sequence). CDR3 amino acids: CSASVPPGEQYF.

This chain joins TRBV29-1 and TRBJ2-5; no DNA is available, so the TRBD1 call from TCRdb remains unchecked. The germline gives CDR1 SQVTM, CDR2 ANQGSEA. The CDR3 contains 14 residues. CDR3: CSVDAGTGQETQYF.

The chain combines TRBV29-1 with TRBJ2-2. Germline CDR1 and CDR2: SQVTM and ANQGSEA. This CDR3 contains 13 residues. Here the CDR3 reads CSVEGTNTGELFF.

This chain links TRBV5-5 with TRBJ2-5; without DNA, the TCRdb call of TRBD1 cannot be checked. The CDR3 length is 13 residues. The V gene's germline CDR1 is SGHKS and CDR2 YYEKEE (reference sequence). The chain's CDR3 is CASSETGRETQYF. Full variable domain (outside the CDR3, taken from reference TRBV5-5 and TRBJ2-5): DAGVTQSPTHLIKTRGQQVTLRCSPISGHKSVSWYQQVLGQGPQFIFQYYEKEERGRGNFPDRFSARQFPNYSSELNVNALLLGDSALYLCASSETGRETQYFGPGTRLLVL.

The V and J genes are TRBV4-3 and TRBJ2-1; the D call of TRBD2 rests on TCRdb alone, since no DNA is present to check it. Germline V gene sequence: CDR1 LGHNA, CDR2 YSLEER. The CDR3 totals 16 residues. This CDR3 reads CASSQDSAGSYNEQFF.

The chain employs TRBV28 and TRBJ2-7; no DNA is available, so the TRBD1 call from TCRdb remains unchecked. This CDR3 spans 16 amino acids. The germline gives CDR1 MDHEN, CDR2 SYDVKM. The CDR3 loop is CASSHPTGGSSYEQYF.

This chain joins TRBV7-9 and TRBJ2-7; TCRdb returns TRBD2, unconfirmable since there is no DNA. The CDR3 has 16 residues. From germline, CDR1 is SEHNR and CDR2 FQNEAQ (reference sequence). This CDR3 reads CASSHLTSGSPYEQYF.

The chain recombines TRBV28 with TRBJ2-7; TCRdb selects TRBD1, and the lack of DNA leaves this call unchecked. CDR1 is MDHEN and CDR2 is SYDVKM in the germline V gene. CDR3 length: 13 residues. The CDR3 loop is CASSSTGGYEQYF.

This chain uses TRBV27 with TRBJ2-7. Germline CDR1 and CDR2: MNHEY and SMNVEV (reference sequence). There are 14 residues in the CDR3. CDR3: CASSFGRSSYEQYF.

This CDR3 reads CASSSGTGTYEQYF. The chain couples TRBV19 to TRBJ2-7; the D gene TCRdb calls, TRBD1, cannot be checked with no DNA. Looked up from germline, CDR1 is LNHDA and CDR2 is SQIVND (reference sequence). CDR3 length: 14 amino acids.

The CDR3 reads CASSNSGASYNEQFF. This chain links TRBV28 with TRBJ2-1; TCRdb reports TRBD2, a call that lacks DNA to check it against. CDR1 and CDR2 from the germline V gene are MDHEN and SYDVKM. This CDR3 is built from 15 residues.

The chain has TRBV13 and TRBJ2-1. Per germline, CDR1 PRHDT and CDR2 FYEKMQ (reference sequence). The CDR3 extends over 12 amino acids. CDR3 sequence: CASSLRGNEQFF.

This chain uses TRBV23-1 with TRBJ2-2; TCRdb's D gene call, TRBD1, goes unchecked for lack of DNA. TRBV23-1 carries the ORF label, with uncertain function. The CDR3 runs 18 residues. CDR3 amino acids: CASSQTPGTAPNTGELFF.